The present entry profiles one T cell receptor beta chain with its context. Its specificity is unknown. Sequencing was performed with immunoSEQ multiplex PCR; in TCRdb, only in-frame clones are kept and a portion is missing. The sample yields some 84,000 clones, nearly 95% seen once. There was relapse after autologous stem cell transplantation in every patient, and there was variation in brentuximab vedotin exposure. These data are taken from a study of PD-1 blockade in classical Hodgkin lymphoma. Points from the study as a whole: The baseline diversity of complete responders showed similarity to that of newly diagnosed patients.

V lost 6 bases to trimming and J lost 0 bases, with 15 bases between them. Germline CDR1 SGHVS, CDR2 FQNEAQ. The CDR3 totals 16 residues. The clonotype comes from a human donor with classical Hodgkin lymphoma. The specimen comprised peripheral blood mononuclear cells (PBMCs), sampled before the second cycle of nivolumab. This chain joins TRBV7-8 and TRBJ2-1; perhaps D is TRBD1 or TRBD2 (5 bases each). This CDR3 is CASRLEAGSSYNEQFF. The CDR3 DNA reads as TGTGCCAGCAGACTAGAGGCAGGGAGCTCCTACAATGAGCAGTTCTTC. Complete variable domain (other parts from reference TRBV7-8 and TRBJ2-1): GAGVSQSPRYKVAKRGQDVALRCDPISGHVSLFWYQQALGQGPEFLTYFQNEAQLDKSGLPSDRFFAERPEGSVSTLKIQRTQQEDSAVYLCASRLEAGSSYNEQFFGPGTRLTVL.